Presented here are 23 T cell receptor beta chains from one specimen sequenced in a study of cytomegalovirus exposure and HLA in healthy donors. The assay was immunoSEQ multiplex PCR, and TCRdb's table has in-frame clones only and misses some. The data hold about 180,000 clones, with 86% observed a single time. Input material: PBMCs. These receptor sequences come from a young man in good health and CMV-seropositive.

This chain connects TRBV9 to TRBJ1-2; D gene ambiguous. Per germline, CDR1 SGDLS and CDR2 YYNGEE. This CDR3 has 13 residues. Trimming cost V 6 bases and J 4 bases, with 13 bases left between them. This CDR3 is CASTRMGLYGYTF. Here the CDR3 DNA reads TGTGCCAGCACCCGTATGGGCCTCTATGGCTACACCTTC.

The chain joins TRBV5-1 to TRBJ1-1; D uncertain. The germline V gene has CDR1 SGHRS and CDR2 YFSETQ. The CDR3 sequence is 13 residues long. Trimming removed 7 bases at V and 4 bases at J, with 14 bases between. Here the CDR3 reads CASAPFGRTEAFF. The CDR3 region has the DNA TGCGCCAGCGCCCCGTTTGGGCGCACTGAAGCTTTCTTT.

The rearrangement joins TRBV27 to TRBJ2-7; the match to TRBD2 covers 7 bases. Trimming at V came to 8 bases and at J to 3 bases, leaving 7 bases not matched to a gene. This CDR3 contains 13 residues. Germline V CDR1 and CDR2: MNHEY, SMNVEV (reference sequence). The CDR3 sequence is CASAKRDGYEQYF. The CDR3 bases are TGTGCCAGCGCTAAGCGGGATGGCTACGAGCAGTACTTC.

The chain carries TRBV2 and TRBJ1-5; 8 bases are a match to TRBD1. This CDR3 is built from 13 residues. The germline CDR1 and CDR2 sequences are SNHLY and FYNNEI. The junction had 5 bases not matched to a gene; V was cut back by 3 bases and J by 10 bases. In DNA form, the CDR3 reads TGTGCCAGCAGTGATCAGGCAGGGGGCCCCCAGCATTTT. Translating gives CASSDQAGGPQHF. Complete variable domain (other parts from reference TRBV2 and TRBJ1-5): EPEVTQTPSHQVTQMGQEVILRCVPISNHLYFYWYRQILGQKVEFLVSFYNNEISEKSEIFDDQFSVERPDGSNFTLKIRSTKLEDSAMYFCASSDQAGGPQHFGDGTRLSIL.

V usage is TRBV30 and J usage is TRBJ2-2; D is undetermined. Germline loops: CDR1 GTSNPN, CDR2 SVGIG (reference sequence). The CDR3 is 13 residues long. V lost 1 base and J 2 bases, leaving 5 bases between the germline ends. CDR3 region: CAWSGRNTGELFF. The CDR3 DNA is TGTGCCTGGAGTGGGAGAAACACCGGGGAGCTGTTTTTT. Variable domain in full (rest from reference TRBV30 and TRBJ2-2): SQTIHQWPATLVQPVGSPLSLECTVEGTSNPNLYWYRQAAGRGLQLLFYSVGIGQISSEVPQNLSASRPQDRQFILSSKKLLLSDSGFYLCAWSGRNTGELFFGEGSRLTVL.

The chain employs TRBV6-5 and TRBJ1-4; 8 bases align to TRBD1. The CDR3 loop spans 12 amino acids. The V and J ends lost 10 bases and 8 bases, in that order; junction bases with no gene match: 6. Germline V gene data show CDR1 as MNHEY and CDR2 as SVGAGI. CDR3 nucleotides: TGTGCCACCTCCCGGGACAGGGAAAAACTGTTTTTT. Protein: CATSRDREKLFF.

The J gene is TRBJ2-7, the V gene TRBV5-1; TRBD2 matches 7 bases. From germline, CDR1 is SGHRS and CDR2 YFSETQ. V gave up 4 bases and J gave up 1 base; unmatched junction bases: 14. The CDR3 spans 17 residues. The CDR3 coding sequence is TGCGCCAGCAGCGATTTTGGAGGCGGCGGGAGTTCCTACGAGCAGTACTTC. Residues: CASSDFGGGGSSYEQYF.

This chain joins TRBV4-1 and TRBJ2-1, with no clear D. Trimming pared 4 bases from V and 0 bases from J, leaving 13 bases between. Per the germline V gene, CDR1 is MGHRA and CDR2 is YSYEKL. The CDR3 is made up of 16 amino acids. The CDR3 is CASSLKSGSSYNEQFF. DNA of the CDR3: TGCGCCAGCAGCCTAAAGTCCGGTAGCTCCTACAATGAGCAGTTCTTC.

The rearrangement uses TRBV6-4 and TRBJ1-1, with D hard to call. CDR3 length: 16 amino acids. Germline CDR1 reads MRHNA; CDR2 reads SNTAGT. Between the trimmed V and J ends, which lost 7 bases and 6 bases, there was a span of 24 bases. The chain's CDR3 is CASKRQTKLERAEAFF. Here the CDR3 DNA reads TGTGCCAGCAAGCGCCAGACTAAACTGGAACGGGCTGAAGCTTTCTTT.

The table lists this clone with a count of one. This chain links TRBV7-6 with TRBJ2-1, with 10 bases identical to TRBD2. This CDR3 region has 16 residues. Losses at the gene ends were 5 bases for V and 3 bases for J; bases not matched to a gene: 7. Looked up from germline, CDR1 is SGHVS and CDR2 is FNYEAQ. The chain's CDR3 is CASSTPSGSFYNEQFF. The CDR3 nucleotides read TGTGCCAGCAGCACCCCTAGCGGGAGTTTCTACAATGAGCAGTTCTTC.

The J gene is TRBJ2-5, the V gene TRBV7-8, with 8 bases fitting TRBD2. This CDR3 spans 15 amino acids. V was clipped by 5 bases and J by 5 bases; unmatched bases: 10. Per the germline V gene, CDR1 is SGHVS and CDR2 is FQNEAQ. The CDR3 bases are TGTGCCAGCAGCGTCCACCCCCAGCGGGAGGAGACCCAGTACTTC. Translated: CASSVHPQREETQYF. Full variable domain (remainder filled in from reference TRBV7-8 and TRBJ2-5): GAGVSQSPRYKVAKRGQDVALRCDPISGHVSLFWYQQALGQGPEFLTYFQNEAQLDKSGLPSDRFFAERPEGSVSTLKIQRTQQEDSAVYLCASSVHPQREETQYFGPGTRLLVL.

The rearrangement uses TRBV6-4 and TRBJ2-7, with TRBD2 matching 7 bases. The CDR3 consists of 15 residues. The junction had 12 bases not matched to a gene; V was cut back by 6 bases and J by 4 bases. Per germline, CDR1 MRHNA and CDR2 SNTAGT. In DNA form, the CDR3 reads TGTGCCAGCAGAGCTCTAGCGGACTACGGGTACGAGCAGTACTTC. Residues: CASRALADYGYEQYF.

The rearrangement links TRBV18 to TRBJ1-4; perhaps TRBD1 as D (5 bases). The germline V gene has CDR1 KGHSH and CDR2 LQKENI. The V and J ends lost 5 bases and 0 bases respectively, with 22 bases between them. The CDR3 is 19 amino acids. CDR3 bases: TGTGCCAGCTCAGAACTTTGGCAGGGATCAGTTGCAACTAATGAAAAACTGTTTTTT. Its protein product is CASSELWQGSVATNEKLFF.

This clone was seen a few times. The V gene is TRBV5-1, the J gene TRBJ2-7, with 13 positions matching TRBD2. With V trimmed by 4 bases and J by 2 bases, 6 bases remained unmatched. This CDR3 region has 16 residues. The germline V gene has CDR1 SGHRS and CDR2 YFSETQ. DNA for the CDR3: TGCGCCAGCAGCATTGGGACTAGCGGGATGGCCTACGAGCAGTACTTC. Translated: CASSIGTSGMAYEQYF.

The V and J genes are TRBV4-3 and TRBJ2-3; possible D gene TRBD2, 5 bases. V lost 0 bases and J 2 bases, leaving 9 bases between the germline ends. This CDR3 contains 15 residues. CDR1 LGHNA and CDR2 YSLEER come from the germline V gene. CDR3 region: CASSQERGITDTQYF. The CDR3 nucleotides are TGCGCCAGCAGCCAAGAACGGGGAATCACAGATACGCAGTATTTT.

This chain connects TRBV6-4 to TRBJ1-4; maybe TRBD1 (6 bases). The germline V and J ends were trimmed by 7 bases and 7 bases, with 16 bases remaining between them. CDR1 and CDR2 (germline): MRHNA, SNTAGT. This CDR3 contains 14 residues. CDR3 sequence reads: CASNCTGRGEKLFF. CDR3 nucleotides: TGTGCCAGCAACTGTACAGGGAGAGGTGAAAAACTGTTTTTT.

The chain has TRBV18 and TRBJ1-5, with D perhaps TRBD1 (6 bases). Trimming took off 3 bases at V and 4 bases at J, with 10 bases between the two ends. The CDR3 extends over 14 amino acids. In germline, CDR1 is KGHSH, CDR2 LQKENI. CDR3 sequence (DNA): TGTGCCAGCTCACCGGACAGCCTAAATCAGCCCCAGCATTTT. Its protein product is CASSPDSLNQPQHF.

J is TRBJ2-2 and V is TRBV5-1, with D possibly TRBD1 on 6 matching bases. Germline V gives CDR1 SGHRS, CDR2 YFSETQ. The CDR3 contains 18 residues. The V gene lost 4 bases and the J gene lost 1 base, with 20 bases spanning the gap. The CDR3 here is CASSPQPTGTMNTGELFF. The CDR3 DNA reads TGCGCCAGCAGCCCGCAACCAACCGGGACAATGAACACCGGGGAGCTGTTTTTT.

This chain uses TRBV11-3 with TRBJ1-2, with 8 bases matching TRBD1. The ends lost 0 bases at V and 1 base at J; junction bases unmatched: 7. The CDR3 is 17 amino acids. The germline CDR1 and CDR2 sequences are SGHNT and YENEEA. CDR3 region: CASSLEGQADFNYGYTF. In DNA form, the CDR3 reads TGTGCCAGCAGCTTAGAGGGACAGGCGGACTTTAACTATGGCTACACCTTC.

The V gene is TRBV29-1, the J gene TRBJ2-7; 7 bases fit TRBD2. V lost 4 bases and J lost 2; bases outside the gene matches: 5. This CDR3 has 13 amino acids. Germline V lookup: CDR1 SQVTM, CDR2 ANQGSEA. CDR3 loop: CSVVGGSAYEQYF. The CDR3 bases are TGCAGCGTTGTAGGCGGGAGTGCCTACGAGCAGTACTTC.

The V and J genes are TRBV7-9 and TRBJ2-7; a weak D match, TRBD2 (6 bases). The germline CDR1 and CDR2 sequences are SEHNR and FQNEAQ (reference sequence). Trimming took 1 base from V and 3 from J, leaving 13 bases between them. The CDR3 sequence is 15 residues long. The CDR3 region is CASSLGGRDGYEQYF. CDR3 DNA: TGTGCCAGCAGCTTAGGTGGGCGGGACGGCTACGAGCAGTACTTC.

The rearrangement links TRBV4-1 to TRBJ2-1; 7 bases agree with TRBD2. Trimming took 4 bases from V and 7 from J; bases not matched to a gene: 16. CDR1 and CDR2 from the germline V gene are MGHRA and YSYEKL. The CDR3 extends over 17 amino acids. The CDR3 bases are TGCGCCAGCAGCCTCCGCCTGGCGGGAGTGGGTAAGAATGAGCAGTTCTTC. It specifies CASSLRLAGVGKNEQFF.

The gene calls are TRBV5-5 and TRBJ2-7; 8 bases map to TRBD2. J lost 6 bases, V lost 4 bases, and 9 bases had no gene match. The germline gives CDR1 SGHKS, CDR2 YYEKEE (reference sequence). The CDR3 is 14 residues long. The CDR3 protein is CASSPRGGNFEQYF. CDR3 nucleotides: TGTGCCAGCAGCCCCCGGGGGGGCAATTTCGAGCAGTACTTC.